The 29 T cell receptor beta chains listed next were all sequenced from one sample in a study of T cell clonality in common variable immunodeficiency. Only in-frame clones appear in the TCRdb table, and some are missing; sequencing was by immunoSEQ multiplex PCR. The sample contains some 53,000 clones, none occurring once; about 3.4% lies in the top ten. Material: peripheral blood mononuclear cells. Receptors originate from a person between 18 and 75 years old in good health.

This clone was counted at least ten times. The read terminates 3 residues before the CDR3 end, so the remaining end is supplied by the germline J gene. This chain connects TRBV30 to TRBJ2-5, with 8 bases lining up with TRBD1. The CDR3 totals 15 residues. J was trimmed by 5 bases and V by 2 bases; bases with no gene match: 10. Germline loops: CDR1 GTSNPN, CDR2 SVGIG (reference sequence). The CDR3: CAWSISGGTGETQYF. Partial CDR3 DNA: TGTGCCTGGAGTATTTCAGGGGGCACTGGGGAGACC.

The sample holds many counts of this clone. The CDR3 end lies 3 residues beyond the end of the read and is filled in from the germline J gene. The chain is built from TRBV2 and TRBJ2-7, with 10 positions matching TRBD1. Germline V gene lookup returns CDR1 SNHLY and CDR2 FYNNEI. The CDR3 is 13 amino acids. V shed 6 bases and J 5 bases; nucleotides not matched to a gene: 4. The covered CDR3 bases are TGTGCCAGCAGGGGGGACAGGGGACACGAG. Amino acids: CASRGDRGHE. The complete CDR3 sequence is CASRGDRGHEQYF. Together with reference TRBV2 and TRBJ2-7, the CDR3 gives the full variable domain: EPEVTQTPSHQVTQMGQEVILRCVPISNHLYFYWYRQILGQKVEFLVSFYNNEISEKSEIFDDQFSVERPDGSNFTLKIRSTKLEDSAMYFCASRGDRGHEQYFGPGTRLTVT.

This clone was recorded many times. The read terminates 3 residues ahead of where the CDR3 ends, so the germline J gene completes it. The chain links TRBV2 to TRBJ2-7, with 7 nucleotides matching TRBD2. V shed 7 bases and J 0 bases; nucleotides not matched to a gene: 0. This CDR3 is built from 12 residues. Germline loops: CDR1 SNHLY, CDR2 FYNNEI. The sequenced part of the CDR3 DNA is TGTGCCAGCAAGCGGGACTCCTACGAG. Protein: CASKRDSYE. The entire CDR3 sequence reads CASKRDSYEQYF.

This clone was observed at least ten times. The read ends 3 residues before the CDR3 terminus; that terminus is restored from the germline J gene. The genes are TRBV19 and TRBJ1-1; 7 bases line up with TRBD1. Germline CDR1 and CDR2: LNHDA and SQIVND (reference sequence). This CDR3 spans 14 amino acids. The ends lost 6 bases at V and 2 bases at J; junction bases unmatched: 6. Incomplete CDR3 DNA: TGTGCCAGTAGATGGGGGACAGACAACACTGAA. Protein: CASRWGTDNTE. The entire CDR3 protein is CASRWGTDNTEAFF.

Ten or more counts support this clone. CDR3 region: CASSQSRQGNEQFF. CDR3 DNA (partial): TGCGCCAGCAGCCAATCCAGACAGGGGAATGAG. V gene TRBV5-1 combines with J gene TRBJ2-1, with TRBD1 matching 8 bases. With the read ending 3 residues before the CDR3 end, the germline J gene is used to fill in that end. Germline values: CDR1 SGHRS, CDR2 YFSETQ. V trimming: 4 bases; J trimming: 7 bases; junction bases outside the gene matches: 7. This CDR3 is 14 amino acids long.

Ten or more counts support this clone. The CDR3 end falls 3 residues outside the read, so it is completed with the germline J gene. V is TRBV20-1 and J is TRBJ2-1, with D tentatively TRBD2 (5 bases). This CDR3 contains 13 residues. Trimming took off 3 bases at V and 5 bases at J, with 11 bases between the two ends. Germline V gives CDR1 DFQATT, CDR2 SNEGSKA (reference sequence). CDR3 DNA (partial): TGCAGTGCTAGTGGGCTAGCACACAATGAG. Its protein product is CSASGLAHNE. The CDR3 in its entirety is CSASGLAHNEQFF.

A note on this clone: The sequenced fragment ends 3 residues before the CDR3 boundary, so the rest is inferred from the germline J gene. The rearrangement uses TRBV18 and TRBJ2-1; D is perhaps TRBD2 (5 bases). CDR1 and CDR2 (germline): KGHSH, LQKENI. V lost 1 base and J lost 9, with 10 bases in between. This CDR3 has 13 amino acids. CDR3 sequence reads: CASSPLRGGEQFF. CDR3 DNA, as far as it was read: TGTGCCAGCTCACCACTCCGGGGTGGTGAG. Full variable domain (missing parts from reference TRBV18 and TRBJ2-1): NAGVMQNPRHLVRRRGQEARLRCSPMKGHSHVYWYRQLPEEGLKFMVYLQKENIIDESGMPKERFSAEFPKEGPSILRIQQVVRGDSAAYFCASSPLRGGEQFFGPGTRLTVL.

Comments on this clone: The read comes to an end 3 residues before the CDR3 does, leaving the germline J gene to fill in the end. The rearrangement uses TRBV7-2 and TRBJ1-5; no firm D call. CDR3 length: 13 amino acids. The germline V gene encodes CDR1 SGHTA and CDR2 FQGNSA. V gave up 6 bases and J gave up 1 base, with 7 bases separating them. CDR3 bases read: TGTGCCAGCAGGGCTGAGAGCAATCAGCCC. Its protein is CASRAESNQP. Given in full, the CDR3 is CASRAESNQPQHF.

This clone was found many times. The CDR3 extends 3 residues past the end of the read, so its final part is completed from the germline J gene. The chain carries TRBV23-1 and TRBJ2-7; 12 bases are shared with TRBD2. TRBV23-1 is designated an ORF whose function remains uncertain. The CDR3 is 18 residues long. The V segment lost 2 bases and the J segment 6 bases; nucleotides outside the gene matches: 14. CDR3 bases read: TGCGCCAGCAGTCAACCGCCCTTTCTAGCGGGAGGGAATTCCGAG. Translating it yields CASSQPPFLAGGNSE. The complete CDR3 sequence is CASSQPPFLAGGNSEQYF.

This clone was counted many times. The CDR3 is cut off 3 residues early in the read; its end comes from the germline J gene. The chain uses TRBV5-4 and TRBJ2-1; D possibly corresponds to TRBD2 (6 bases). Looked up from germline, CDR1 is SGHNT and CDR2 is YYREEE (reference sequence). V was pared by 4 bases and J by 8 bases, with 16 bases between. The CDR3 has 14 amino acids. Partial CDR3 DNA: TGTGCCAGCAGCGCCGGCGGGGCGGTCTATGAG. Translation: CASSAGGAVYE. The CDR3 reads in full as CASSAGGAVYEQFF.

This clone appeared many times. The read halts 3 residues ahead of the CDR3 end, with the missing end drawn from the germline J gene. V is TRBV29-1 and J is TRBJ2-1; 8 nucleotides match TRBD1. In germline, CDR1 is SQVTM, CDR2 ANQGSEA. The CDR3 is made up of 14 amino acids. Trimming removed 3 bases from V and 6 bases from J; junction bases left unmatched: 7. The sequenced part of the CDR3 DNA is TGCAGCGTTGATGAAAACAGGGGGTCCAATGAG. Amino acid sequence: CSVDENRGSNE. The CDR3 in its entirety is CSVDENRGSNEQFF.

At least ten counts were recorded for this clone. Here the CDR3 reads CSALTGLAGPYEQYF. CDR3 bases read: TGCAGTGCTCTTACCGGACTAGCGGGACCCTACGAG. The chain uses TRBV20-1 and TRBJ2-7; 12 bases are a match to TRBD2. The read ends 3 residues early relative to the CDR3; the germline J gene fills the gap. From germline, CDR1 is DFQATT and CDR2 SNEGSKA (reference sequence). V dropped 5 bases and J dropped 2; count of bases not matched to a gene: 7. The CDR3 sequence is 15 residues long.

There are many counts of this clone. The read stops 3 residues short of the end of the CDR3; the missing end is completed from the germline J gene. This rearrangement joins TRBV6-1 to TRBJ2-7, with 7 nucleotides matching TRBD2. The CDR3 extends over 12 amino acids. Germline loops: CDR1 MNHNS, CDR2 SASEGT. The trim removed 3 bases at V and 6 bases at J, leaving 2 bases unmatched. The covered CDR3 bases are TGTGCCAGCAGTGACTGGGGGGGCGAG. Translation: CASSDWGGE. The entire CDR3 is CASSDWGGEQYF.

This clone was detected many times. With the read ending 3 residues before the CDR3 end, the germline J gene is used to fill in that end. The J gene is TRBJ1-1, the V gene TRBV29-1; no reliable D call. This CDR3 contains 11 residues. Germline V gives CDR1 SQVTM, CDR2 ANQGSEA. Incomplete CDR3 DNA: TGCAGCGCTCGCCTCGAGAACTGG. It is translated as CSARLENW. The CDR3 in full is CSARLENWAFF.

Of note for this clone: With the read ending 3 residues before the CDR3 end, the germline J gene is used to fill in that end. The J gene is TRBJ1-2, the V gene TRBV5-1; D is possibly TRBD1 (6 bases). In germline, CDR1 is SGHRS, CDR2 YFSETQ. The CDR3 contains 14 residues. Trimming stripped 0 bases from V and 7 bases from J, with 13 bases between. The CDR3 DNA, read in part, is TGCGCCAGCAGCTTGGCAGGGGCAATATCTGGC. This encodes CASSLAGAISG. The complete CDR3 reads CASSLAGAISGYTF.

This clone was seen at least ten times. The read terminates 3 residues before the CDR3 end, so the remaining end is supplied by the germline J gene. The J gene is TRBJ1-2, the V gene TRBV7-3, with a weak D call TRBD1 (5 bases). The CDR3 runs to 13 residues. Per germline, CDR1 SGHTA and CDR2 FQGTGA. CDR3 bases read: TGTGCCAGCAGCTTAAGTATTCGGGGGAGG. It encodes CASSLSIRGR. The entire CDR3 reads CASSLSIRGRYTF.

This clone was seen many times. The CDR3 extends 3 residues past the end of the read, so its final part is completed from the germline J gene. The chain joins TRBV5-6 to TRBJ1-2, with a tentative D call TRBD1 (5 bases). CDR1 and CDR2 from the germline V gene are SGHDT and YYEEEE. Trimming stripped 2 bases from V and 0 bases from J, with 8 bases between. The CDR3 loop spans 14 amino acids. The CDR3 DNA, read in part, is TGTGCCAGCAGCTTCAGGGCCGCTAACTATGGC. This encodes CASSFRAANYG. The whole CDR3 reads CASSFRAANYGYTF.

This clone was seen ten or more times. The CDR3 bases that were read are TGTGCCAGTAGTACCCATCTTGGGGGCTTTGGCGAG. This codes for CASSTHLGGFGE. The complete CDR3 reads CASSTHLGGFGEQYF. The V and J genes are TRBV19 and TRBJ2-7; a weak D match, TRBD1 (6 bases). Read sequence stops 3 residues before the CDR3 end, and the germline J gene provides the missing end. CDR1 is LNHDA and CDR2 is SQIVND in the germline V gene (reference sequence). This CDR3 has 15 amino acids. Trimming pared 4 bases from V and 6 bases from J, leaving 19 bases between.

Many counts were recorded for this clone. The CDR3 loop is CASVGGSYEQYF. CDR3 DNA (partial): TGTGCCAGCGTAGGGGGCTCCTACGAG. The J gene is TRBJ2-7, the V gene TRBV2, with D perhaps TRBD1 (6 bases). The sequence runs out 3 residues before the end of the CDR3; the remainder is reconstructed from the germline J gene. The germline CDR1 and CDR2 sequences are SNHLY and FYNNEI. The length of the CDR3 is 12 residues. With 8 bases removed from V and 0 bases from J, the gap between germline ends came to 8 bases.

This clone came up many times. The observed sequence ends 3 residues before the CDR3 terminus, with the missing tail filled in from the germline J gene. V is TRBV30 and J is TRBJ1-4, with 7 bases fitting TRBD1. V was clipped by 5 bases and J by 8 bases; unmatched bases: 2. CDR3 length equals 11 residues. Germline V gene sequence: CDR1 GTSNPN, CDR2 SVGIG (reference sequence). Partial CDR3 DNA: TGTGCCTGGCAGGGGGTGGAAAAA. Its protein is CAWQGVEK. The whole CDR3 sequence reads CAWQGVEKLFF.

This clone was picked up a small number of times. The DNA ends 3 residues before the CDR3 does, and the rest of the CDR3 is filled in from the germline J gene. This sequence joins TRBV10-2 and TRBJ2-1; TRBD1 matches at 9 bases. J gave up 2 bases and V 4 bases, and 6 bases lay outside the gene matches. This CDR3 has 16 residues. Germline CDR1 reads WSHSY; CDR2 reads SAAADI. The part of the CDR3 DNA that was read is TGCGCCAGCAGTGGGGGCCGGGACAGGGCCTACAATGAG. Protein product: CASSGGRDRAYNE. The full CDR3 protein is CASSGGRDRAYNEQFF.

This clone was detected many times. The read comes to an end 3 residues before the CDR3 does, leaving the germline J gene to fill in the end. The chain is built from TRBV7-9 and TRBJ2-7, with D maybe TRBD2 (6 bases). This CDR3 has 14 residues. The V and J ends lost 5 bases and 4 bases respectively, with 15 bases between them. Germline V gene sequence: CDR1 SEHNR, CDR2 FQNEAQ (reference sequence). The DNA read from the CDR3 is TGTGCCAGCAGCCCCGTCGCGGGGCCTTACGAG. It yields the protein CASSPVAGPYE. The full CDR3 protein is CASSPVAGPYEQYF.

The sequenced part of the CDR3 DNA is TGTGCCAGTAGTATCAGGGGGGTGAACACTGAA. Residues: CASSIRGVNTE. The CDR3 reads in full as CASSIRGVNTEAFF. The chain uses TRBV19 and TRBJ1-1, with 7 nucleotides matching TRBD1. Sequencing ends 3 residues short of the CDR3 end; the germline J gene provides the rest. J was trimmed by 0 bases and V by 3 bases; bases with no gene match: 1. Germline values: CDR1 LNHDA, CDR2 SQIVND (reference sequence). The CDR3 sequence is 14 residues long.

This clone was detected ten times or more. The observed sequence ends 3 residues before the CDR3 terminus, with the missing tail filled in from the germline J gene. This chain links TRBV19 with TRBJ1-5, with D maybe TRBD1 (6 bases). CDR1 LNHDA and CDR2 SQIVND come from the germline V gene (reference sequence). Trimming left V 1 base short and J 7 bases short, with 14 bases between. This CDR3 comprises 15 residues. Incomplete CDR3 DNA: TGTGCCAGTAGTATAGTAATGGGGGCCTGGCAGCCC. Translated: CASSIVMGAWQP. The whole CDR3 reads CASSIVMGAWQPQHF.

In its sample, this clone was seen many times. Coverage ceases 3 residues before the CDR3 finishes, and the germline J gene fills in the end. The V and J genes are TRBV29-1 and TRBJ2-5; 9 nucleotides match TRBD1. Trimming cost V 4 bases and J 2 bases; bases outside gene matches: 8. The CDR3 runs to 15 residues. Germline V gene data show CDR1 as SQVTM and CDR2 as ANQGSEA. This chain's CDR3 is CSVAPGTGWQETQYF. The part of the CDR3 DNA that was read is TGCAGCGTTGCCCCTGGGACAGGGTGGCAAGAGACC. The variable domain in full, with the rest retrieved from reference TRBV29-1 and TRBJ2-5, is SAVISQKPSRDICQRGTSLTIQCQVDSQVTMMFWYRQQPGQSLTLIATANQGSEATYESGFVIDKFPISRPNLTFSTLTVSNMSPEDSSIYLCSVAPGTGWQETQYFGPGTRLLVL.

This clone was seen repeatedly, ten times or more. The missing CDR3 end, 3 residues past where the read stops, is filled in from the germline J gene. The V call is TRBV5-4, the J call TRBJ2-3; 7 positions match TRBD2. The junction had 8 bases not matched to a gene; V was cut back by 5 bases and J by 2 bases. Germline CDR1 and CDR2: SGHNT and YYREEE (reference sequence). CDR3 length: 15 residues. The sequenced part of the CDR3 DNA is TGTGCCAGCAGTTCGCCTAGCGGCCTCACAGATACG. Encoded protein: CASSSPSGLTDT. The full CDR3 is CASSSPSGLTDTQYF.

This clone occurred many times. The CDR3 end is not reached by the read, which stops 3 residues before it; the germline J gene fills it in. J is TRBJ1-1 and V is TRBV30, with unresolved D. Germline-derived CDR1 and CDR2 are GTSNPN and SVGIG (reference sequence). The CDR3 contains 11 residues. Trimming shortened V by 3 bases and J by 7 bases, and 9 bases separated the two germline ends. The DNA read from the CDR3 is TGTGCCTGGAGCCCAGGATTTGAA. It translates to CAWSPGFE. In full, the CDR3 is CAWSPGFEAFF.

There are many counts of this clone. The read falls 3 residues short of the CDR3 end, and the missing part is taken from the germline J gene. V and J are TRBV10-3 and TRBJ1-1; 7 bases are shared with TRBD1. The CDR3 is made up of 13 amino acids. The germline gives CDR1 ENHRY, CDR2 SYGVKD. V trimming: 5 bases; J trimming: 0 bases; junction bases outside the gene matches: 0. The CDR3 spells CAISTGVNTEAFF. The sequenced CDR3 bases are TGTGCCATCAGTACAGGGGTGAACACTGAA.

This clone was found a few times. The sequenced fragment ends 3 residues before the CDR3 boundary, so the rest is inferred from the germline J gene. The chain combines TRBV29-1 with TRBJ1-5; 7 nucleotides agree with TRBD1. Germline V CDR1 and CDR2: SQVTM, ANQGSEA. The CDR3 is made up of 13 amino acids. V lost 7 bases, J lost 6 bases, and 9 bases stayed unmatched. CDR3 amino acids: CSATGVQGQPQHF. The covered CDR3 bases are TGCAGCGCTACAGGGGTCCAGGGTCAGCCC.